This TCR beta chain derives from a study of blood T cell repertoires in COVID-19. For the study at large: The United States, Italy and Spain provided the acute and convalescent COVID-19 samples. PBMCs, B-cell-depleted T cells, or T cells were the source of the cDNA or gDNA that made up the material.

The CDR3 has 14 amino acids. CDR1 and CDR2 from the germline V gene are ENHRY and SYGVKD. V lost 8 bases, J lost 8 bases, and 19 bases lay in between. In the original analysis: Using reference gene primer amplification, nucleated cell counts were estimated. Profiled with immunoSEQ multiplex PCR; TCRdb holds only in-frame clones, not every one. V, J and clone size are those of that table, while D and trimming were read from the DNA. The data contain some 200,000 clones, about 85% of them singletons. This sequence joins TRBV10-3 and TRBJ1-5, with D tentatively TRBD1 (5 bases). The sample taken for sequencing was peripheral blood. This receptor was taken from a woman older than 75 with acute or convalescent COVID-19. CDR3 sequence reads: CAIGPSRGGEPQHF. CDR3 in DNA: TGTGCCATCGGGCCTTCGAGGGGAGGAGAGCCCCAGCATTTT.